The clone carrying this T cell receptor (beta chain) was counted a few times. TCR beta CDR3 regions were amplified from RNA. The study used the HTBI primer set for a first-round RT-PCR of the TCR CDR3. TCRdb analysed the multiplex PCR reads with MiXCR anew, one entry per CDR3 protein. The sample has around 520,000 distinct CDR3 sequences; about 15% are singletons. The CDR3 spans 17 residues. V dropped 2 bases and J dropped 3; count of bases not matched to a gene: 9. Germline V CDR1 and CDR2: SGHAT, FQNNGV. This sample was included in a study of T cells in Graves' hyperthyroidism and ophthalmopathy. The rearrangement uses TRBV11-2 and TRBJ2-7; 11 bases are a match to TRBD1. This receptor was taken from a middle-aged woman with Graves' hyperthyroidism. The sequenced sample consisted of blood. The CDR3 sequence: CASSLFFGTGGIYEQYF. The CDR3 DNA reads TGTGCCAGCAGCTTATTTTTCGGGACAGGGGGTATCTACGAGCAGTACTTC.